Below, 30 T cell receptor beta chains from the same sample are listed, as sequenced in a study of regulatory T cells in long-lasting Graves disease. Time point noted: newly diagnosed GD, antithyroid drugs for less than 3 months. Extracted RNA from PBMCs served as the source of the TCR library. Investigators prepared the TCR beta libraries by applying iRepertoire HTBI primers and Arm-PCR of CDR3 regions. TCRdb reanalysed the multiplex PCR reads using MiXCR and keeps one entry per CDR3 protein. The top ten hold approximately 20% of the sample, which has 200,000 to 250,000 distinct CDR3 sequences, around 18% seen once. Sequenced material: peripheral blood mononuclear cells (PBMCs), taken at new diagnosis, from a patient treated with antithyroid drugs. These TCRs come from a female donor with Graves disease.

In this sample, this clonotype turned up many times. The rearrangement links TRBV27 to TRBJ2-7; tentatively, D is TRBD2 (5 bases). Deletions cut 5 bases from V and 2 bases from J, with 10 bases between. Germline assignment: CDR1 MNHEY and CDR2 SMNVEV (reference sequence). The CDR3 runs 13 residues. The CDR3 sequence is CASSRGFTYEQYF. The CDR3 region has the DNA TGTGCCAGCAGTAGAGGGTTTACCTACGAGCAGTACTTC.

On this clonotype itself: One end of the junction varies from germline; a read error may be responsible. The chain joins TRBV7-2 to TRBJ1-5, with no clear D. CDR1 is SGHTA and CDR2 is FQGNSA in the germline V gene. The CDR3 spans 14 residues. CDR3: CASSPTSSNRPQHF. For the CDR3, the DNA is TGTGCCAGCAGCCCTACGAGTAGCAATCGGCCCCAGCATTTT. Full variable domain (missing parts from reference TRBV7-2 and TRBJ1-5): GAGVSQSPSNKVTEKGKDVELRCDPISGHTALYWYRQSLGQGLEFLIYFQGNSAPDKSGLPSDRFSAERTGGSVSTLTIQRTQQEDSAVYLCASSPTSSNRPQHFGDGTRLSIL.

This clonotype appeared many times. This chain joins TRBV28 and TRBJ1-1; perhaps TRBD1 as D (5 bases). In germline, CDR1 is MDHEN, CDR2 SYDVKM. This CDR3 comprises 14 residues. V was pared by 6 bases and J by 4 bases, with 15 bases between. CDR3 in amino acids: CASSPFSGTTEAFF. For the CDR3, the DNA is TGTGCCAGCAGCCCCTTTAGTGGGACCACTGAAGCTTTCTTT.

The sample holds a few counts of this clonotype. Since a far larger clone is one base different, this is likely a read error. This chain links TRBV6-5 with TRBJ1-5; 7 bases align to TRBD1. The V gene's germline CDR1 is MNHEY and CDR2 SVGAGI. The CDR3 covers 15 residues. CDR3 in DNA: TGTGCCAGCAGTTTACCAGGGGGTTACAATCAGCCCCAGCAATTT. It translates to CASSLPGGYNQPQQF.

This clonotype was counted ten times or more. J is TRBJ2-6 and V is TRBV2, with 12 nucleotides matching TRBD2. The CDR3 loop spans 17 amino acids. V gave up 6 bases and J gave up 1 base; unmatched junction bases: 4. Germline CDR1 reads SNHLY; CDR2 reads FYNNEI. DNA for the CDR3: TGTGCCAGCAGGCCCCTAGCGGGGGGGTCTGGGGCCAACGTCCTGACTTTC. Protein product: CASRPLAGGSGANVLTF.

The V gene is TRBV7-2, the J gene TRBJ2-2; D possibly corresponds to TRBD2 (5 bases). Trimming took off 4 bases at V and 5 bases at J, with 8 bases between the two ends. The CDR3 loop spans 13 amino acids. Germline V lookup: CDR1 SGHTA, CDR2 FQGNSA. The CDR3 spells CASSSRTTGELFF. The DNA of the CDR3 is TGTGCCAGCAGCTCGCGGACTACCGGGGAGCTGTTTTTT.

Many counts were recorded for this clonotype. The CDR3 reads CASSPPQAYNEQFF. The CDR3 DNA reads TGTGCCAGCAGCCCCCCGCAGGCCTACAATGAGCAGTTCTTC. V gene TRBV7-9 combines with J gene TRBJ2-1; unclear D gene. The CDR3 loop spans 14 amino acids. Germline lookup yields CDR1 SEHNR and CDR2 FQNEAQ (reference sequence). V lost 5 bases and J 2 bases, leaving 10 bases between the germline ends.

In this sample, this clonotype turned up many times. The chain joins TRBV6-2 or TRBV6-3 to TRBJ2-1; D not resolved. V lost 2 bases and J lost 7, with 9 bases in between. The CDR3 consists of 13 residues. Germline V gene lookup returns CDR1 MNHEY and CDR2 SVGEGT. CDR3 nucleotide sequence: TGTGCCAGCAGTTACGACTCAAGAAATGAGCAGTTCTTC. It is translated as CASSYDSRNEQFF.

In regard to this clonotype: A read error likely explains this, since a far larger clone differs by one base. The V and J genes are TRBV11-2 and TRBJ2-7; either TRBD1 or TRBD2 may supply D (5 bases each). There are 13 residues in the CDR3. Germline V gene data show CDR1 as SGHAT and CDR2 as FQNNGV. Deletions cut 6 bases from V and 7 bases from J, with 16 bases between. As DNA, the CDR3 is TGTGCCAGCAGGCCGAGGGGCGTTAATGAGCAGTACTTC. It specifies CASRPRGVNEQYF.

This clonotype was seen at least ten times. The genes are TRBV6-5 and TRBJ1-5; TRBD1 is a possible D gene (5 bases). Germline V gene lookup returns CDR1 MNHEY and CDR2 SVGAGI. There are 14 residues in the CDR3. Trimming took off 2 bases at V and 5 bases at J, with 10 bases between the two ends. CDR3 in DNA: TGTGCCAGCAGTTACCGATGGGACGATCAGCCCCAGCATTTT. It is translated as CASSYRWDDQPQHF.

This clonotype was counted at least ten times. One end of the junction varies from germline; a read error may be responsible. This chain uses TRBV2 with TRBJ1-1; D gene ambiguous. The CDR3 spans 14 residues. From germline, CDR1 is SNHLY and CDR2 FYNNEI. CDR3 coding DNA: TGTGCCAGCAATGAAGTTGCGCAGAACACTGAAGCTTTCTTT. It is translated as CASNEVAQNTEAFF.

This clonotype showed up many times. The rearrangement uses TRBV18 and TRBJ2-1, with 7 bases aligning to TRBD1. CDR1 and CDR2 from the germline V gene are KGHSH and LQKENI. Losses at the gene ends were 3 bases for V and 5 bases for J; bases not matched to a gene: 7. This CDR3 spans 15 amino acids. The CDR3 is CASSPSRGTHNEQFF. As DNA, the CDR3 is TGTGCCAGCTCACCGTCCAGGGGGACCCACAATGAGCAGTTCTTC.

The sample holds many counts of this clonotype. The chain carries TRBV2 and TRBJ1-2; 8 bases are shared with TRBD1. The CDR3 consists of 14 residues. The V and J ends lost 6 bases and 6 bases, in that order; junction bases with no gene match: 9. Germline loops: CDR1 SNHLY, CDR2 FYNNEI. CDR3 amino acids: CASRLGRGLHGYTF. The CDR3 bases are TGTGCCAGCAGGTTGGGCAGGGGGCTTCATGGCTACACCTTC.

Comment on this clonotype: With a far larger clone one base away, a read error is the likely cause. This rearrangement joins TRBV10-3 to TRBJ2-5; TRBD1 matches at 10 bases. From germline, CDR1 is ENHRY and CDR2 SYGVKD. CDR3 length: 17 residues. V lost 5 bases to trimming and J lost 5 bases; unmatched junction nucleotides: 14. This chain's CDR3 is CAISPQPPGQGYETQYF. The CDR3 DNA reads TGTGCCATCAGTCCCCAACCACCGGGACAGGGGTACGAGACCCAGTACTTC.

This clonotype was seen a handful of times. The chain uses TRBV11-3 and TRBJ1-1; 9 bases align to TRBD1. There are 14 residues in the CDR3. Germline lookup yields CDR1 SGHNT and CDR2 YENEEA. Trimming took 6 bases from V and 3 from J; bases not matched to a gene: 5. The CDR3 coding sequence is TGTGCCAGCAGGGGACAGGGCAGAGACACTGAAGCTTTCTTT. This gives the protein CASRGQGRDTEAFF.

This clonotype was seen many times. This chain joins TRBV11-3 and TRBJ1-1, with 7 bases lining up with TRBD1. The CDR3 consists of 13 residues. From germline, CDR1 is SGHNT and CDR2 YENEEA. J gave up 9 bases and V 0 bases, and 4 bases lay outside the gene matches. CDR3: CASSLDRDRQAFF. The CDR3 DNA follows: TGTGCCAGCAGCTTAGATAGGGACAGACAAGCTTTCTTT.

This clonotype was observed many times. The gene calls are TRBV2 and TRBJ2-5, with D maybe TRBD2 (6 bases). Trimming removed 2 bases from V and 5 bases from J, with 12 bases in between. The germline CDR1 and CDR2 sequences are SNHLY and FYNNEI. The CDR3 has 14 residues. The CDR3 DNA reads TGTGCCAGCAGTGAAACGGGACTGGGGGAGACCCAGTACTTC. This codes for CASSETGLGETQYF.

About this clonotype: This may come from a read error, since a much larger clone is one base off. The rearrangement joins TRBV2 to TRBJ2-4, with D tentatively TRBD1 (8 bases). This CDR3 is 14 amino acids long. Germline CDR1 is SNHLY and CDR2 is FYNNEI. Between the trimmed V and J ends, which lost 5 bases and 5 bases, there was a span of 13 bases. The CDR3 loop is CASSLQGGENIQYF. DNA of the CDR3: TGTGCCAGCAGTTTACAGGGGGGGGAAAACATTCAGTACTTC. Combining the CDR3 with reference TRBV2 and TRBJ2-4 gives the whole variable domain EPEVTQTPSHQVTQMGQEVILRCVPISNHLYFYWYRQILGQKVEFLVSFYNNEISEKSEIFDDQFSVERPDGSNFTLKIRSTKLEDSAMYFCASSLQGGENIQYFGAGTRLSVL.

The rearrangement links TRBV6-5 to TRBJ2-7; a possible D gene is TRBD1 (6 bases). The germline gives CDR1 MNHEY, CDR2 SVGAGI. This CDR3 is 15 amino acids long. V lost 1 base to trimming and J lost 5 bases, with 15 bases between them. The CDR3 DNA follows: TGTGCCAGCAGTTACTTCCTAGGCAGGGGACACGAGCAGTACTTC. Translated, it gives CASSYFLGRGHEQYF.

With regard to this clonotype: This clone may be a read error of a much larger clone one base away. The chain links TRBV6-5 to TRBJ2-5; TRBD2 might be the D (6 bases). Trimming stripped 8 bases from V and 2 bases from J, with 18 bases between. This CDR3 is 15 amino acids long. From germline, CDR1 is MNHEY and CDR2 SVGAGI. The CDR3 protein is CASGLPPGGQETQYF. The DNA for the CDR3 is TGTGCCAGCGGTTTACCTCCTGGGGGGCAAGAGACCCAGTACTTC.

This clonotype was picked up many times. The V gene is TRBV29-1, the J gene TRBJ2-7, with D uncertain. Germline loops: CDR1 SQVTM, CDR2 ANQGSEA. CDR3 length: 11 amino acids. Trimming pared 0 bases from V and 7 bases from J, leaving 7 bases between. DNA for the CDR3: TGCAGCGTTGAAGATTTGGGGGAGCAGTACTTC. It encodes CSVEDLGEQYF.

This clonotype was detected only once. The chain combines TRBV9 with TRBJ2-7; 15 nucleotides line up with TRBD2. CDR1 and CDR2 from the germline V gene are SGDLS and YYNGEE. This CDR3 is built from 17 residues. With V trimmed by 3 bases and J by 4 bases, 8 bases remained unmatched. CDR3 residues: CASSEWTSGRAGYEQYF. The CDR3 bases are TGTGCCAGCAGCGAATGGACTAGCGGGAGGGCCGGGTACGAGCAGTACTTC.

In its sample, this clonotype was seen many times. This chain links TRBV28 with TRBJ2-3; 9 bases are a match to TRBD2. J lost 5 bases, V lost 5 bases, and 8 bases had no gene match. Germline V gives CDR1 MDHEN, CDR2 SYDVKM. The CDR3 covers 15 residues. CDR3 in DNA: TGTGCCAGCAGTAAATTAGCGGGAGATATAGATACGCAGTATTTT. Translation: CASSKLAGDIDTQYF.

This clonotype occurred many times. The rearrangement joins TRBV30 to TRBJ2-7, with D perhaps TRBD2 (6 bases). Germline loops: CDR1 GTSNPN, CDR2 SVGIG (reference sequence). The CDR3 spans 15 residues. V lost 0 bases, J lost 2 bases, and 14 bases lay in between. The chain's CDR3 is CAWSVWRGRPYEQYF. CDR3 DNA sequence: TGTGCCTGGAGTGTATGGAGGGGACGGCCCTACGAGCAGTACTTC.

This clonotype was counted a single time. This chain links TRBV6-1 with TRBJ2-7, with D possibly matching TRBD2 (5 bases). The CDR3 spans 15 residues. V gave up 7 bases and J gave up 1 base, with 17 bases separating them. Germline CDR1 is MNHNS and CDR2 is SASEGT. The CDR3 protein is CASTFLDWQSYEQYF. The CDR3 region has the DNA TGTGCCAGCACCTTCCTGGACTGGCAGTCCTACGAGCAGTACTTC.

The chain couples TRBV12-3 or TRBV12-4 to TRBJ1-2, with a possible D match to TRBD1 (5 bases). V was clipped by 6 bases and J by 6 bases, with 20 bases between them. The CDR3 covers 15 residues. DNA for the CDR3: TGTGCCAGCAGATCTTCGCCGGGACGACGAGATGGCTACACCTTC. It yields the protein CASRSSPGRRDGYTF.

V and J are TRBV9 and TRBJ2-1; D unclear. V shed 3 bases and J shed 9 bases, with 10 bases lying between them. Germline V gene data show CDR1 as SGDLS and CDR2 as YYNGEE. This CDR3 spans 12 amino acids. Here the CDR3 DNA reads TGTGCCAGCAGCGGGGTTCGGCGTGAGCAGTTCTTC. Translated: CASSGVRREQFF.

Only a few counts were recorded for this clonotype. The rearrangement uses TRBV7-6 and TRBJ2-6, with 9 bases fitting TRBD1. With 5 bases clipped from V and 4 bases from J, the junction kept 6 bases outside the gene matches. This CDR3 spans 16 amino acids. Germline lookup yields CDR1 SGHVS and CDR2 FNYEAQ. CDR3 residues: CASSAQGAPGANVLTF. The CDR3 bases are TGTGCCAGCAGCGCACAGGGGGCGCCGGGGGCCAACGTCCTGACTTTC.

In this sample, this clonotype turned up many times. The chain joins TRBV19 to TRBJ2-5, with a weak D call TRBD2 (6 bases). Germline V lookup: CDR1 LNHDA, CDR2 SQIVND (reference sequence). V was clipped by 9 bases and J by 1 base, with 15 bases between them. This CDR3 contains 14 residues. CDR3 bases: TGTGCCAGCCAGATGCGGGGCGGCCAAGAGACCCAGTACTTC. This gives the protein CASQMRGGQETQYF.

The table lists this clonotype with a few counts. The chain employs TRBV10-3 and TRBJ2-2; TRBD1 might be the D (5 bases). Germline V gene lookup returns CDR1 ENHRY and CDR2 SYGVKD. Trimming pared 3 bases from V and 4 bases from J, leaving 12 bases between. The CDR3 runs 15 residues. This CDR3 reads CAISETQGGTGELFF. The CDR3 DNA follows: TGTGCCATCAGTGAAACGCAGGGCGGCACCGGGGAGCTGTTTTTT.